Detailed here is one T cell receptor beta chain. This record comes from a study of blood T cell repertoires in COVID-19. The method was immunoSEQ multiplex PCR; TCRdb's version includes in-frame clones alone and lacks a portion of them. The data contain under 130,000 clones, 81% of them singletons. The germline V and J ends were trimmed by 0 bases and 4 bases, with 10 bases remaining between them. Germline V gene lookup returns CDR1 MNHNS and CDR2 SASEGT. This CDR3 contains 15 residues. This chain connects TRBV6-1 to TRBJ1-5, with D possibly matching TRBD1 (5 bases). The TCR was taken from a man older than 75 with acute or convalescent COVID-19. The sample was peripheral blood. The DNA of the CDR3 is TGTGCCAGCAGTGAAGCAGGGGTCCGGAATCAGCCCCAGCATTTT. Translation gives CASSEAGVRNQPQHF.